One T cell receptor beta chain is described in this entry. The source of the sample is a study of blood T cell repertoires in COVID-19. This CDR3 contains 15 residues. Unmatched junction bases numbered 6, after V lost 5 bases and J lost 6 bases. In germline, CDR1 is SGHAT, CDR2 FQNNGV. Per the original methods: Scientists estimated how many nucleated cells there were by amplifying reference gene primers. Generated by immunoSEQ multiplex PCR, the TCRdb table keeps only in-frame clones and is missing some. Clone size and the V and J calls come from that table; the DNA yielded D and trimming. This table holds around 53,000 clones, 90% to 95% found once.

Sequencing was carried out using peripheral blood. J is TRBJ2-2 and V is TRBV11-2, with 10 positions matching TRBD1. The sequence derives from a human donor in a cohort sampled during active COVID-19. CDR3 nucleotides: TGTGCCAGCAGCGGACGGACAGGGGGTTCCGGGGAGCTGTTTTTT. It encodes CASSGRTGGSGELFF.